This T cell receptor beta chain was captured in a study of blood T cells in healthy people across ages. Findings and limits, study-wide: There were more naive CD4+ cells and higher diversity in long-lived donors than in aged donors.

This clonotype turned up a few times. Its target is not known. Germline CDR1 reads DFQATT; CDR2 reads SNEGSKA (reference sequence). This CDR3 contains 19 residues. The V and J ends lost 6 bases and 0 bases, in that order; junction bases with no gene match: 23. PCR was performed a second time for roughly 7 to 11 cycles using a sample-barcoded 5' primer and a J-beta primer mix. TCRdb fed the 5' RACE reads into MiXCR, producing one record per CDR3 protein. The table includes hundreds of thousands of distinct CDR3 sequences, roughly 60% detected once. Roughly 10 milliliters of peripheral blood were drawn from each donor.

V is TRBV20-1 and J is TRBJ2-7; the match to TRBD2 covers 7 bases. Sequencing was carried out using blood. This clonotype originated in a man younger than 40 in good health. The chain's CDR3 is CSAPFRAGQGGGSSYEQYF. As DNA, the CDR3 is TGCAGTGCCCCGTTCAGGGCAGGGCAGGGCGGGGGAAGCTCCTACGAGCAGTACTTC.